The 18 T cell receptor beta chains in this list originate from one sample, sequenced in a study of T cell responses to AZD1222 COVID-19 vaccine. The assay was immunoSEQ multiplex PCR, and TCRdb's table has in-frame clones only and misses some. The sample carries more than 95,000 clones, around 92% recorded once. The source material was peripheral blood, sampled on day 0 of AZD1222 vaccination. The origin of the receptors is an adult in good health.

The chain is built from TRBV14 and TRBJ1-3; D gene unclear. The germline V gene has CDR1 SGHDN and CDR2 FVKESK. This CDR3 region has 15 residues. V shed 0 bases and J shed 2 bases, with 8 bases lying between them. Here the CDR3 reads CASSQDYGPGNTIYF. CDR3 in DNA: TGTGCCAGCAGCCAAGATTACGGGCCTGGAAACACCATATATTTT.

This chain connects TRBV5-1 to TRBJ1-4; no clear D gene. V lost 2 bases and J 4 bases, leaving 9 bases between the germline ends. The CDR3 covers 14 residues. CDR1 SGHRS and CDR2 YFSETQ come from the germline V gene. Here the CDR3 DNA reads TGCGCCAGCAGCTTAAGGGATTATAATGAAAAACTGTTTTTT. This translates into CASSLRDYNEKLFF.

The chain recombines TRBV7-8 with TRBJ2-7; no clear D. Deletions cut 5 bases from V and 5 bases from J, with 10 bases between. Germline V gene lookup returns CDR1 SGHVS and CDR2 FQNEAQ. The CDR3 is made up of 12 amino acids. CDR3 nucleotide sequence: TGTGCCAGCAGCCCTAGGTTCGACGAGCAGTACTTC. Protein product: CASSPRFDEQYF.

In its sample, this clone was seen a few times. This chain joins TRBV14 and TRBJ2-7; D is perhaps TRBD1 (5 bases). The CDR3 is made up of 13 amino acids. V shed 4 bases and J shed 4 bases, with 11 bases lying between them. Germline V gene data show CDR1 as SGHDN and CDR2 as FVKESK. CDR3 loop: CASSRLQVYEQYF. The CDR3 region has the DNA TGTGCCAGCAGCCGATTACAGGTTTACGAGCAGTACTTC.

This clone was seen a few times. The chain links TRBV29-1 to TRBJ1-4; a weak D match, TRBD1 (5 bases). Looked up from germline, CDR1 is SQVTM and CDR2 is ANQGSEA. There are 14 residues in the CDR3. V dropped 6 bases and J dropped 0 bases, with 11 bases sitting between them. The CDR3 bases are TGCAGCGTCCGAACGACAGCAACTAATGAAAAACTGTTTTTT. This encodes CSVRTTATNEKLFF.

J is TRBJ2-1 and V is TRBV3-1 (or the pseudogene TRBV3-2); D gene uncertain. V lost 5 bases and J lost 6, with 8 bases in between. The CDR3 spans 12 residues. Germline CDR1 reads LGHDT; CDR2 reads YNNKEL (reference sequence). CDR3 sequence reads: CASSTDSNEQFF. The CDR3 region has the DNA TGTGCCAGCAGCACTGATAGCAATGAGCAGTTCTTC.

The chain joins TRBV6-5 to TRBJ1-2; a possible D gene is TRBD1 (5 bases). The ends were cut back, 4 bases at V and 6 bases at J, with 12 bases in the middle. Germline loops: CDR1 MNHEY, CDR2 SVGAGI. The CDR3 runs to 13 residues. This chain's CDR3 is CASSSGTTHGYTF. The DNA for the CDR3 is TGTGCCAGCAGTTCGGGGACGACGCATGGCTACACCTTC.

The genes are TRBV3-1 (or the pseudogene TRBV3-2) and TRBJ1-3; D may be TRBD1 (5 bases). Germline CDR1 is LGHDT and CDR2 is YNNKEL (reference sequence). This CDR3 has 14 amino acids. The V gene lost 11 bases and the J gene lost 0 bases, with 14 bases spanning the gap. The CDR3 nucleotides read TGTGCCGCATCTGGGGGAGGCTCTGGAAACACCATATATTTT. It codes for CAASGGGSGNTIYF.

The chain couples TRBV28 to TRBJ2-5; D is unclear. Between the trimmed V and J ends, which lost 8 bases and 1 base, there was a span of 14 bases. Germline V gene data show CDR1 as MDHEN and CDR2 as SYDVKM. This CDR3 has 14 amino acids. The CDR3 is CASAITQRQETQYF. The DNA of the CDR3 is TGTGCCAGCGCCATCACCCAACGCCAAGAGACCCAGTACTTC.

This sequence joins TRBV30 and TRBJ1-2; 8 nucleotides align to TRBD1. The CDR3 is 14 residues long. Looked up from germline, CDR1 is GTSNPN and CDR2 is SVGIG (reference sequence). J gave up 2 bases and V 6 bases, and 8 bases lay outside the gene matches. CDR3 nucleotide sequence: TGTGCCTGTCCTGGACAGGGCACGAACTATGGCTACACCTTC. Translation gives CACPGQGTNYGYTF.

CDR3 in amino acids: CASSQRTTGVSNQPQHF. CDR3 sequence (DNA): TGCGCCAGCAGCCAACGTACTACAGGGGTTAGCAATCAGCCCCAGCATTTT. J is TRBJ1-5 and V is TRBV4-1, with 7 bases identical to TRBD1. V shed 2 bases and J 0 bases; nucleotides not matched to a gene: 7. In germline, CDR1 is MGHRA, CDR2 YSYEKL. CDR3 length: 17 residues.

CDR3 DNA sequence: TGTGCCTGGAGTGCGCCGGGACAGACCTACGAGCAGTACTTC. It specifies CAWSAPGQTYEQYF. V gene TRBV30 combines with J gene TRBJ2-7; 7 bases map to TRBD1. Germline CDR1 and CDR2: GTSNPN and SVGIG (reference sequence). V shed 1 base and J 2 bases; nucleotides not matched to a gene: 5. The CDR3 is 14 amino acids.

In this sample, this clone turned up once. This chain uses TRBV9 with TRBJ1-1; perhaps TRBD1 as D (5 bases). The CDR3 totals 14 residues. Trimming stripped 4 bases from V and 1 base from J, with 11 bases between. Germline CDR1 and CDR2: SGDLS and YYNGEE. The CDR3 sequence: CASSPQGWNTEAFF. The CDR3 nucleotides are TGTGCCAGCAGCCCCCAGGGTTGGAACACTGAAGCTTTCTTT.

This rearrangement joins TRBV4-1 to TRBJ2-1; D perhaps matches TRBD2 (6 bases). The CDR3 has 16 residues. The germline gives CDR1 MGHRA, CDR2 YSYEKL. Trimming left V 0 bases short and J 0 bases short, with 9 bases between. CDR3 region: CASSQDGGASYNEQFF. In DNA, the CDR3 is TGCGCCAGCAGCCAAGACGGCGGGGCCTCCTACAATGAGCAGTTCTTC.

A single count supports this clone. The rearrangement uses TRBV6-6 and TRBJ2-1, with 8 bases lining up with TRBD1. V dropped 8 bases and J dropped 8; count of bases not matched to a gene: 11. The CDR3 is made up of 14 amino acids. CDR1 is MNHNY, CDR2 SVGAGI, per germline (reference sequence). The CDR3 region has the DNA TGTGCCAGCGGGGTCGGGACAGGAGGGGATGAGCAGTTCTTC. Protein product: CASGVGTGGDEQFF.

About this clone itself: Distinct nucleotide sequences in the sample also encode this CDR3. The chain uses TRBV7-3 and TRBJ1-2; 9 bases match TRBD1. CDR1 is SGHTA, CDR2 FQGTGA, per germline. V shed 5 bases, J shed 2 bases, and the junction held 3 bases outside the gene matches. The CDR3 is 14 amino acids. The CDR3 nucleotides are TGTGCCAGCAGCCCGGACAGGGGCAACTATGGCTACACCTTC. It encodes CASSPDRGNYGYTF.

This chain links TRBV4-1 with TRBJ2-1; D is possibly TRBD1 (6 bases). Germline CDR1 reads MGHRA; CDR2 reads YSYEKL. V was trimmed by 0 bases and J by 7 bases, leaving 16 bases between them. The CDR3 is 16 amino acids. CDR3 coding DNA: TGCGCCAGCAGCCAAGATCGGACCGGGACAAGAAATGAGCAGTTCTTC. Amino acids: CASSQDRTGTRNEQFF.

The chain combines TRBV11-2 with TRBJ2-1, with D unclear. This CDR3 is built from 11 residues. With 3 bases removed from V and 6 bases from J, the gap between germline ends came to 3 bases. The germline V gene has CDR1 SGHAT and CDR2 FQNNGV. Here the CDR3 DNA reads TGTGCCAGCAGCTTGGGCAATGAGCAGTTCTTC. Translation: CASSLGNEQFF. The full variable domain, in which reference TRBV11-2 and TRBJ2-1 provide the parts outside the CDR3, is EAGVAQSPRYKIIEKRQSVAFWCNPISGHATLYWYQQILGQGPKLLIQFQNNGVVDDSQLPKDRFSAERLKGVDSTLKIQPAKLEDSAVYLCASSLGNEQFFGPGTRLTVL.